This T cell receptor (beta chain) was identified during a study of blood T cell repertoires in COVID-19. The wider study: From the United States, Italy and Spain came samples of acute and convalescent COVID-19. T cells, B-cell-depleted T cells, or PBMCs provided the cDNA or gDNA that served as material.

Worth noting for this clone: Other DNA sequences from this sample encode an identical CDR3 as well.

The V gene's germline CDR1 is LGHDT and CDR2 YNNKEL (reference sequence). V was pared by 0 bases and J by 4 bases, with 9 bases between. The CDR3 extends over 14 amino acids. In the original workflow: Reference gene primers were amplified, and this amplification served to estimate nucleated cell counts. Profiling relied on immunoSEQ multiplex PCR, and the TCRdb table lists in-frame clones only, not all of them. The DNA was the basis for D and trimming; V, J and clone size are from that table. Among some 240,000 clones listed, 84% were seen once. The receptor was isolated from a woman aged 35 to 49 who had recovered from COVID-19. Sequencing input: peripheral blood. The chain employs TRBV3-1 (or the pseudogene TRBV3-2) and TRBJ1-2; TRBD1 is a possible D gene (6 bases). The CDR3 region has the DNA TGTGCCAGCAGCCAAGATACAGGGAGCTATGGCTACACCTTC. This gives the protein CASSQDTGSYGYTF.